What follows describes a single T cell receptor beta chain. Its antigen is unidentified. There are 17 residues in the CDR3. V dropped 0 bases and J dropped 2; count of bases not matched to a gene: 6. CDR1 SGHRS and CDR2 YFSETQ come from the germline V gene. Survey-level immunoSEQ v3.0 assays were run. Sequencing was performed with immunoSEQ multiplex PCR; in TCRdb, only in-frame clones are kept and a portion is missing. The sample includes around 20,000 clones, around 81% of them seen just once. The entry originates in a study of long-term antiretroviral therapy in people with HIV. Study findings and constraints: Before ART, certain clones expanded, and these dominated the repertoire at all time points. Although diversity increased after ART, it remained lower than in transplant donor controls. Blood was collected between the mid-2000s and the late 2010s, possibly under older ART regimens.

The source was unsorted PBMCs, collected 2.9 years after starting antiretroviral therapy. The source is a woman in her thirties with HIV. This rearrangement joins TRBV5-1 to TRBJ2-1; 9 nucleotides align to TRBD2. The CDR3 DNA reads as TGCGCCAGCAGCTTGGTTATTGGCGGGGGGGCCTACAATGAGCAGTTCTTC. It encodes CASSLVIGGGAYNEQFF.